The text below deals with one T cell receptor (beta chain). The record originates from a study of blood T cell repertoires in COVID-19. Overall study: Acute and convalescent COVID-19 samples came from the United States, Italy and Spain. From T cells, B-cell-depleted T cells, or PBMCs came the material, which was cDNA or gDNA.

Per the original data handling: Researchers report that nucleated cell counts were estimated from reference gene primer amplification. Clones were sequenced by immunoSEQ multiplex PCR, and TCRdb holds only the in-frame ones, with some missing. The V and J calls and the clone size are those of that table, but D and trimming were determined from the DNA. The sample includes 200,000 to 250,000 clones, around 85% of them seen just once. The CDR3 covers 12 residues. Between the trimmed V and J ends, which lost 4 bases and 2 bases, there was a span of 8 bases. Germline-derived CDR1 and CDR2 are GTSNPN and SVGIG (reference sequence).

The sample taken for sequencing was peripheral blood. The chain is built from TRBV30 and TRBJ2-5, with D perhaps matching TRBD2 (5 bases). The source of this sequence is a woman in her fifties or sixties with acute or convalescent COVID-19. DNA of the CDR3: TGTGCCTGGACAGGCGGGCAAGAGACCCAGTACTTC. Translating gives CAWTGGQETQYF.